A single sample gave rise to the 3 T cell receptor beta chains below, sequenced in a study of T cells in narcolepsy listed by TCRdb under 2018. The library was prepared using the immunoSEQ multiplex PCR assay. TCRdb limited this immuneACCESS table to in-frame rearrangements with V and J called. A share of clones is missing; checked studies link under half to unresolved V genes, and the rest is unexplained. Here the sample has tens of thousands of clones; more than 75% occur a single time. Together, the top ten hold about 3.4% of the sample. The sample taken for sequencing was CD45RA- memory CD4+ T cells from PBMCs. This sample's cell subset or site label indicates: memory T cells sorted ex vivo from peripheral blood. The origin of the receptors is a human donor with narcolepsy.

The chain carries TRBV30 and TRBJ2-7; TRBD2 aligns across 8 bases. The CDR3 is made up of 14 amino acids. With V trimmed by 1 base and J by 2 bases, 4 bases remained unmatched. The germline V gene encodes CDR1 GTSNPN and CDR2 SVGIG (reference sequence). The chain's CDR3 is CAWSALAGAYEQYF. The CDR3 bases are TGTGCCTGGAGTGCTCTAGCGGGCGCCTACGAGCAGTACTTC.

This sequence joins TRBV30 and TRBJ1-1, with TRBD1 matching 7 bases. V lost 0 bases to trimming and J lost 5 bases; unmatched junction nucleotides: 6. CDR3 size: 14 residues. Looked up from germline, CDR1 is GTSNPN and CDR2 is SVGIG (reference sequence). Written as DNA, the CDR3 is TGTGCCTGGAGTGTAGAGGGGGCGAGAACTGAAGCTTTCTTT. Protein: CAWSVEGARTEAFF.

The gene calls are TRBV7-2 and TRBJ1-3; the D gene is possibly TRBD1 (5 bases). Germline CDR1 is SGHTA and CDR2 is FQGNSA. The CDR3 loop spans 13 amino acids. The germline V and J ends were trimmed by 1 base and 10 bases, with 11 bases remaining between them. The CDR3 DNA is TGTGCCAGCAGCTTAGAGGGTGGGGGTACCATATATTTT. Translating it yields CASSLEGGGTIYF.